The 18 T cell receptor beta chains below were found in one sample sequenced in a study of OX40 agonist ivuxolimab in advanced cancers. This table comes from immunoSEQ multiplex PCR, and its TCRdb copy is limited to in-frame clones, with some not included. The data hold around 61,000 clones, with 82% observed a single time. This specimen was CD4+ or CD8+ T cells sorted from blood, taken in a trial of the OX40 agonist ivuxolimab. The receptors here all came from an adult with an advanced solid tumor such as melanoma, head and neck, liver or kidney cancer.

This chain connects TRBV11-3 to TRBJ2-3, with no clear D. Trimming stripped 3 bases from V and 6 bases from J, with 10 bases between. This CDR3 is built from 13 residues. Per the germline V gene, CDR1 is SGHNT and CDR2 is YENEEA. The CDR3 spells CASSFEASDTQYF. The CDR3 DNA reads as TGTGCCAGCAGCTTTGAAGCTTCGGATACGCAGTATTTT.

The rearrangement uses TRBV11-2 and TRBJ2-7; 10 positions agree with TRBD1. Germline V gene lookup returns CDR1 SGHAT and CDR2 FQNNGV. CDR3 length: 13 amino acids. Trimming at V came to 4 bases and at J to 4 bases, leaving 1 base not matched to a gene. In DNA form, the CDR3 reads TGTGCCAGCAGCTGGGACAGGGGATACGAGCAGTACTTC. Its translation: CASSWDRGYEQYF.

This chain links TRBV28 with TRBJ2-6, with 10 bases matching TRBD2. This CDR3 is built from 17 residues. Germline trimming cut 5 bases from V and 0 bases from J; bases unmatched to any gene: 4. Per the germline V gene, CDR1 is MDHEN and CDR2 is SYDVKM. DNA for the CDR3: TGTGCCAGCAGTCTAGCGGGAGTCTTCTCTGGGGCCAACGTCCTGACTTTC. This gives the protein CASSLAGVFSGANVLTF.

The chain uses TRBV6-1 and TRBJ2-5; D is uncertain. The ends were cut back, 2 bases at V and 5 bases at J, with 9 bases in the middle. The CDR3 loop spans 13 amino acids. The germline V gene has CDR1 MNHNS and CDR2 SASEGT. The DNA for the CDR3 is TGTGCCAGCAGTGAACCAGGCTGGGAGACCCAGTACTTC. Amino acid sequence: CASSEPGWETQYF.

The CDR3 DNA is TGTGCCAGCAGTTACGGCCTAGCGGAGTTAGAGACCCAGTACTTC. It codes for CASSYGLAELETQYF. V usage is TRBV6-5 and J usage is TRBJ2-5, with TRBD2 identical over 7 bases. The CDR3 is 15 amino acids. From germline, CDR1 is MNHEY and CDR2 SVGAGI. Germline trimming cut 2 bases from V and 4 bases from J; bases unmatched to any gene: 7.

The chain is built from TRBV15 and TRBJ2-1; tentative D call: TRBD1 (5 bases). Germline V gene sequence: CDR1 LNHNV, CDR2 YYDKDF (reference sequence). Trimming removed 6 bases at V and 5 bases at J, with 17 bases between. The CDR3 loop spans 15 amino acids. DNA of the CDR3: TGTGCCACCAGAACCCATGGCAGGGCCAACAATGAGCAGTTCTTC. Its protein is CATRTHGRANNEQFF.

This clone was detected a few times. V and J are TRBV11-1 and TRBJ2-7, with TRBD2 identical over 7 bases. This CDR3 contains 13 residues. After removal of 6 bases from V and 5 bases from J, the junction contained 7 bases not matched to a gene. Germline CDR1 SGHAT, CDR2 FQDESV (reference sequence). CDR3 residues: CASSLTSVNEQYF. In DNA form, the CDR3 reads TGTGCCAGCAGTCTTACTAGCGTAAACGAGCAGTACTTC.

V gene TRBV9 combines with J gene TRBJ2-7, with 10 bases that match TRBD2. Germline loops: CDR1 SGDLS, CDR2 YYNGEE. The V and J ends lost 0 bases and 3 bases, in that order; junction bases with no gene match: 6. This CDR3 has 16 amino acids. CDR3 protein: CASSVAPSGSIYEQYF. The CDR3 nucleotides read TGTGCCAGCAGCGTAGCACCTAGCGGGAGTATCTACGAGCAGTACTTC.

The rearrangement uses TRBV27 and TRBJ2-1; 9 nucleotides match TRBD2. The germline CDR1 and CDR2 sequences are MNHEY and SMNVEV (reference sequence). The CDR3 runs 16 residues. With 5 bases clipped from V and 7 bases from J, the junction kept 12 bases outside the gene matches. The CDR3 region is CASSPPEAGGRNEQFF. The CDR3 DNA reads TGTGCCAGCAGTCCCCCAGAAGCGGGAGGTCGGAATGAGCAGTTCTTC.

CDR3 sequence reads: CASSYMGQGMAFF. As DNA, the CDR3 is TGTGCCAGCAGTTACATGGGACAGGGGATGGCTTTCTTT. V usage is TRBV6-5 and J usage is TRBJ1-1, with 10 nucleotides matching TRBD1. Per the germline V gene, CDR1 is MNHEY and CDR2 is SVGAGI. The CDR3 contains 13 residues. Losses at the gene ends were 2 bases for V and 11 bases for J; bases not matched to a gene: 5.

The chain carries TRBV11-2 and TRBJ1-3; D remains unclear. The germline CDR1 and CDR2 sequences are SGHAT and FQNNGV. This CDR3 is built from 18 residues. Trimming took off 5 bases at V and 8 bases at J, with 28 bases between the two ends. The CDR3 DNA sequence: TGTGCCAGCAGCGGAGGGAGCCTTCTTGGGGAAGGGCAGGACACCATATATTTT. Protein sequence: CASSGGSLLGEGQDTIYF.

CDR3: CASSYDPQETQYF. For the CDR3, the DNA is TGTGCCAGCAGTTACGACCCCCAAGAGACCCAGTACTTC. The chain recombines TRBV6-5 with TRBJ2-5; D gene uncertain. The germline gives CDR1 MNHEY, CDR2 SVGAGI. This CDR3 is built from 13 residues. V shed 2 bases and J shed 1 base, with 5 bases lying between them.

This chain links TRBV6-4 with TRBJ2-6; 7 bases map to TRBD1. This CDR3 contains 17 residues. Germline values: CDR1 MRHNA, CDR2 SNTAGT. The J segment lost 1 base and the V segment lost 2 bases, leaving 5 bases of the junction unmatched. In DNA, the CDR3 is TGTGCCAGCAGTGACATGGGACAGCGATCTGGGGCCAACGTCCTGACTTTC. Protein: CASSDMGQRSGANVLTF.

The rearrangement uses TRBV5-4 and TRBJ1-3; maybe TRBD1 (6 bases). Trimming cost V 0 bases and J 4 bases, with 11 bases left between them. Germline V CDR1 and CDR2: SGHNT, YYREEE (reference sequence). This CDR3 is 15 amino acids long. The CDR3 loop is CASSLDVGQGNTIYF. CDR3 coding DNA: TGTGCCAGCAGCTTGGATGTCGGACAGGGAAACACCATATATTTT.

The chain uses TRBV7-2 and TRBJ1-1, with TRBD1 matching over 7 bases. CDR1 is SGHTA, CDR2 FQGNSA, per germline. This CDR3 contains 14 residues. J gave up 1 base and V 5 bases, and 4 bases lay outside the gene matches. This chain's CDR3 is CASSLGQENTEAFF. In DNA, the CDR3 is TGTGCCAGCAGCCTCGGACAGGAGAACACTGAAGCTTTCTTT.

DNA for the CDR3: TGTGCCAGCAGTGCACCCTCCGGGACCAACTCCTACGAGCAGTACTTC. Residues: CASSAPSGTNSYEQYF. The genes are TRBV6-1 and TRBJ2-7, with D perhaps TRBD1 or TRBD2 (5 bases each). V was shortened by 4 bases and J by 0 bases, with 16 bases between the two germline ends. This CDR3 has 16 amino acids. Germline lookup yields CDR1 MNHNS and CDR2 SASEGT.

The chain's CDR3 is CAIGRRAHGYTF. Written as DNA, the CDR3 is TGTGCCATCGGACGCAGGGCCCATGGCTACACCTTC. The V and J genes are TRBV28 and TRBJ1-2; TRBD1 is a possible D gene (5 bases). The ends were cut back, 10 bases at V and 6 bases at J, with 15 bases in the middle. This CDR3 has 12 amino acids. The germline V gene encodes CDR1 MDHEN and CDR2 SYDVKM.

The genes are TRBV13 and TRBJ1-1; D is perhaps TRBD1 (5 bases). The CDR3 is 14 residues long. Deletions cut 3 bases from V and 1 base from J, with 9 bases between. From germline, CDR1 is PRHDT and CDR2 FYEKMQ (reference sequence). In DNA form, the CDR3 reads TGTGCCAGCAGCTTTAGACAGCGGAACACTGAAGCTTTCTTT. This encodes CASSFRQRNTEAFF.